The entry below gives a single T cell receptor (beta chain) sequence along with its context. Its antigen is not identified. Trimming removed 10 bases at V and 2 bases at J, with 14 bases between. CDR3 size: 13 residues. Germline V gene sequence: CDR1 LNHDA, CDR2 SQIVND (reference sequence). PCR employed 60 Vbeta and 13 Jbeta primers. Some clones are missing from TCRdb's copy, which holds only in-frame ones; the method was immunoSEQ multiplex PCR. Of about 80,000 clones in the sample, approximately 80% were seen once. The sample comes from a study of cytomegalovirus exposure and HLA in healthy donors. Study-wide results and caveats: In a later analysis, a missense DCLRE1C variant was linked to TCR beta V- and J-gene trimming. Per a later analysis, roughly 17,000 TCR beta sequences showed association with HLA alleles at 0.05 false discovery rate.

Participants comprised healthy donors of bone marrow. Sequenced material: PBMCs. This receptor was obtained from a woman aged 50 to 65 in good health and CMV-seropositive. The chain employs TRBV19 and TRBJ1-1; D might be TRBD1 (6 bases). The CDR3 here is CATSSGHNTEAFF. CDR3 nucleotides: TGTGCCACGTCCTCGGGACATAACACTGAAGCTTTCTTT.